This is a list of T cell receptor beta chains from one sample in a study of cytomegalovirus exposure and HLA in healthy donors. Libraries were prepared by immunoSEQ multiplex PCR; TCRdb keeps only in-frame clonotypes and omits some of them. The data show approximately 170,000 clones, over 75% seen once. The sequenced material came from PBMCs. Source of these receptors: a male donor in good health and CMV-seronegative. The CDR3 runs from the conserved cysteine through the conserved F or W. A D gene is named only where the DNA matches it firmly. Rows may omit the clone size; those that give it use once, few, many or a size class.

CDR3 protein: CASSVSQGNSEKLFF
CDR3 DNA: TGTGCCAGCAGCGTATCACAGGGCAATAGTGAAAAACTGTTTTTT
J gene: TRBJ1-4
D gene: NA
clone size: NA
V gene: TRBV9

CDR3 protein: CASSVDGEWYGYTF
CDR3 DNA: TGTGCCAGCAGCGTAGACGGGGAGTGGTATGGCTACACCTTC
J gene: TRBJ1-2
D gene: NA
clone size: NA
V gene: TRBV9

CDR3 protein: CASSPGQNLYGYTF
CDR3 DNA: TGTGCCAGCAGTCCGGGACAGAACCTCTATGGCTACACCTTC
J gene: TRBJ1-2
D gene: TRBD1
clone size: NA
V gene: TRBV2

CDR3 protein: CASGLVGRTQYF
CDR3 DNA: TGTGCTAGTGGTTTGGTCGGGAGGACCCAGTACTTC
J gene: TRBJ2-5
D gene: NA
clone size: few
V gene: TRBV12-5

CDR3 protein: CSVDTLRADTQYF
CDR3 DNA: TGCAGCGTGGACACTCTCCGGGCGGATACGCAGTATTTT
J gene: TRBJ2-3
D gene: NA
clone size: NA
V gene: TRBV29-1

CDR3 protein: CASSRRTGGDTEAFF
CDR3 DNA: TGTGCCAGCAGTCGCAGAACTGGGGGGGACACTGAAGCTTTCTTT
J gene: TRBJ1-1
D gene: NA
clone size: NA
V gene: TRBV27

CDR3 protein: CASSMGLASETQYF
CDR3 DNA: TGTGCCAGCAGCATGGGACTAGCGTCAGAGACCCAGTACTTC
J gene: TRBJ2-5
D gene: TRBD2
clone size: NA
V gene: TRBV7-9

CDR3 protein: CATSRGEGAGGQTQYF
CDR3 DNA: TGTGCCACCAGCAGAGGGGAGGGAGCGGGGGGGCAGACCCAGTACTTC
J gene: TRBJ2-5
D gene: TRBD2
clone size: once
V gene: TRBV15

CDR3 protein: CASSGGGDSLQETQYF
CDR3 DNA: TGTGCCAGCAGTGGGGGCGGGGACAGTCTACAAGAGACCCAGTACTTC
J gene: TRBJ2-5
D gene: NA
clone size: NA
V gene: TRBV13

CDR3 protein: CASSHPRGQEPIEAFF
CDR3 DNA: TGCGCCAGCAGCCACCCCCGGGGACAGGAACCGATTGAAGCTTTCTTT
J gene: TRBJ1-1
D gene: TRBD1
clone size: NA
V gene: TRBV4-1

CDR3 protein: CASTGTGYNQPQHF
CDR3 DNA: TGTGCCAGCACCGGGACAGGCTACAATCAGCCCCAGCATTTT
J gene: TRBJ1-5
D gene: TRBD1
clone size: NA
V gene: TRBV2

CDR3 protein: CASKDWEDYEQYF
CDR3 DNA: TGTGCCTCCAAGGATTGGGAGGACTACGAGCAGTACTTC
J gene: TRBJ2-7
D gene: NA
clone size: NA
V gene: TRBV7-2

CDR3 protein: CAGRRETGPNTEAFF
CDR3 DNA: TGTGCCGGAAGGAGGGAAACGGGTCCGAACACTGAAGCTTTCTTT
J gene: TRBJ1-1
D gene: NA
clone size: NA
V gene: TRBV30

CDR3 protein: CASGFVGDSRTGELFF
CDR3 DNA: TGTGCTAGTGGTTTCGTCGGGGACTCGAGGACCGGGGAGCTGTTTTTT
J gene: TRBJ2-2
D gene: NA
clone size: NA
V gene: TRBV12-5

CDR3 protein: CASSSSDRVGEKLFF
CDR3 DNA: TGTGCCAGCAGTTCGTCGGACAGGGTTGGCGAAAAACTGTTTTTT
J gene: TRBJ1-4
D gene: TRBD1
clone size: NA
V gene: TRBV27

CDR3 protein: CASSSPGLTQYF
CDR3 DNA: TGTGCCAGTAGTAGCCCGGGACTAACGCAGTATTTT
J gene: TRBJ2-3
D gene: TRBD2
clone size: NA
V gene: TRBV19

CDR3 protein: CASSPLAPADTQYF
CDR3 DNA: TGTGCCAGCTCACCCCTTGCCCCGGCAGATACGCAGTATTTT
J gene: TRBJ2-3
D gene: NA
clone size: NA
V gene: TRBV18

CDR3 protein: CASSPTAGESDTQYF
CDR3 DNA: TGTGCCAGCAGCCCGACCGCGGGGGAATCAGATACGCAGTATTTT
J gene: TRBJ2-3
D gene: TRBD2
clone size: once
V gene: TRBV11-2

CDR3 protein: CATRTRRGAYNEQFF
CDR3 DNA: TGTGCCACAAGAACCCGGCGGGGGGCCTACAATGAGCAGTTCTTC
J gene: TRBJ2-1
D gene: TRBD2
clone size: NA
V gene: TRBV19

CDR3 protein: CASSQIPGSVSYEQYF
CDR3 DNA: TGCGCCAGCAGCCAGATACCAGGGTCAGTCTCCTACGAGCAGTACTTC
J gene: TRBJ2-7
D gene: NA
clone size: NA
V gene: TRBV4-1

CDR3 protein: CATRDSRNTGELFF
CDR3 DNA: TGTGCCACCCGGGACAGTCGGAACACCGGGGAGCTGTTTTTT
J gene: TRBJ2-2
D gene: TRBD1
clone size: NA
V gene: TRBV6-6

CDR3 protein: CASSLEGEGAFF
CDR3 DNA: TGTGCCAGCAGCTTGGAAGGAGAGGGAGCTTTCTTT
J gene: TRBJ1-1
D gene: NA
clone size: few
V gene: TRBV5-6

CDR3 protein: CSVIAGFGEQYF
CDR3 DNA: TGCAGCGTTATAGCGGGGTTTGGCGAGCAGTACTTC
J gene: TRBJ2-7
D gene: TRBD2
clone size: NA
V gene: TRBV29-1

CDR3 protein: CASSTPGLTDTQYF
CDR3 DNA: TGTGCCAGTAGTACACCGGGACTCACAGATACGCAGTATTTT
J gene: TRBJ2-3
D gene: NA
clone size: NA
V gene: TRBV19

CDR3 protein: CSVGGVGGNQPQHF
CDR3 DNA: TGCAGCGTTGGGGGGGTTGGGGGCAATCAGCCCCAGCATTTT
J gene: TRBJ1-5
D gene: NA
clone size: NA
V gene: TRBV29-1

CDR3 protein: CASRKHGAGSYEQYF
CDR3 DNA: TGTGCCAGCAGAAAACACGGAGCGGGAAGCTACGAGCAGTACTTC
J gene: TRBJ2-7
D gene: TRBD2
clone size: NA
V gene: TRBV6-5

CDR3 protein: CASSLRQSGTGELFF
CDR3 DNA: TGTGCCAGCAGTTTAAGGCAGTCAGGGACCGGGGAGCTGTTTTTT
J gene: TRBJ2-2
D gene: NA
clone size: NA
V gene: TRBV27

CDR3 protein: CASSRDSAYEQFF
CDR3 DNA: TGTGCCAGTAGCCGGGACAGTGCGTATGAGCAGTTCTTC
J gene: TRBJ2-1
D gene: TRBD1
clone size: NA
V gene: TRBV19

CDR3 protein: CSVGAGAGNEQFF
CDR3 DNA: TGCAGCGTTGGGGCGGGGGCCGGGAATGAGCAGTTCTTC
J gene: TRBJ2-1
D gene: NA
clone size: few
V gene: TRBV29-1

CDR3 protein: CASSYYGSYEQYF
CDR3 DNA: TGTGCCAGCAGTTACTACGGCTCCTACGAGCAGTACTTC
J gene: TRBJ2-7
D gene: NA
clone size: NA
V gene: TRBV6-5

CDR3 protein: CASRGQGGIGAFF
CDR3 DNA: TGTGCCAGCAGGGGACAGGGAGGGATCGGAGCTTTCTTT
J gene: TRBJ1-1
D gene: TRBD1
clone size: NA
V gene: TRBV19

CDR3 protein: CASSLANGVGSSYEQYF
CDR3 DNA: TGTGCCAGCTCACTCGCGAACGGAGTTGGGAGCTCCTACGAGCAGTACTTC
J gene: TRBJ2-7
D gene: NA
clone size: NA
V gene: TRBV18

CDR3 protein: CASSILGQGLYGYTF
CDR3 DNA: TGTGCCAGTAGTATTCTGGGACAGGGTCTCTATGGCTACACCTTC
J gene: TRBJ1-2
D gene: TRBD1
clone size: NA
V gene: TRBV19